This record looks at one TCR beta chain sequence and its context. Its antigen is as yet unknown. Each TCR library used 400 to 600 ng of total RNA and a linear amplification protocol. TCRdb re-analysed the reads in MiXCR, keeping a single row per CDR3 protein. The data show 180,000 or so distinct CDR3 sequences, 65% to 80% seen once. The sample originates from a study of healthy donors' naive CD4 and CD8 T cells. At the level of the study: Donors came from three age groups: 20-25, 40-50 and 60-70 years. Findings and limits, study-wide: CDR3 charge plus V and J genes appeared to account for roughly 13% of CD4/CD8 variance.

V lost 4 bases and J 7 bases, leaving 14 bases between the germline ends. The CDR3 covers 13 residues. CDR1 is SQVTM and CDR2 is ANQGSEA in the germline V gene. Naive CD4+ cells were sorted as CD4+CD8-CD45RO-CD45RA+; naive CD8+ as CD8+CD4-CD45RA+CD27bright. The J gene is TRBJ1-5, the V gene TRBV29-1, with no clear D. The source material was naive CD4+ and CD8+ T cells sorted from blood, pooled from several donors. The clonotype originates from a pool of human donors in good health; the sample pools cells from several healthy donors. The CDR3 spells CSVVYGVGQPQHF. The CDR3 bases are TGCAGCGTTGTTTACGGAGTGGGGCAGCCCCAGCATTTT.